One T cell receptor (beta chain) is described in this entry. Germline values: CDR1 ENHRY, CDR2 SYGVKD. CDR3 length: 13 amino acids. Unmatched junction bases numbered 2, after V lost 6 bases and J lost 1 base. Authors' data handling: Amplification from reference gene primers served as the basis for estimated nucleated cell counts. Using immunoSEQ multiplex PCR, the repertoire was profiled, and TCRdb retains in-frame clones only, with some absent. The V and J calls and the clone size are those of that table, but D and trimming were determined from the DNA. Of approximately 210,000 clones in the sample, about 83% were seen once. This entry belongs to a study of blood T cell repertoires in COVID-19. Looking at the study overall: Acute and convalescent COVID-19 specimens originated in the United States, Italy and Spain. The analysed material was cDNA or gDNA that came from T cells, B-cell-depleted T cells, or PBMCs.

Sequenced sample: peripheral blood. The source of this sequence is a man aged 50 or older with active or convalescent COVID-19. The V gene is TRBV10-3, the J gene TRBJ1-1, with 7 positions matching TRBD1. The CDR3 sequence is CAIRGTANTEAFF. In DNA form, the CDR3 reads TGTGCCATCAGAGGGACAGCGAACACTGAAGCTTTCTTT.